What follows is one TCR beta chain and its context. The data derive from a study of T cells in Graves' hyperthyroidism and ophthalmopathy. In the study overall: Sampling of peripheral blood happened at initial diagnosis, prior to any treatment.

No progression to ophthalmopathy during 18 months of follow-up defined stable disease. CDR1 is LNHDA, CDR2 SQIVND, per germline (reference sequence). The CDR3 runs to 17 residues. V lost 9 bases, J lost 0 bases, and 21 bases lay in between. The investigators amplified TCR beta CDR3 regions from RNA transcripts. HTBI primers were the set used in a first-round RT-PCR of the TCR CDR3. TCRdb analysed the multiplex PCR reads with MiXCR anew, one entry per CDR3 protein. This table holds 300,000 to 400,000 distinct CDR3 sequences, roughly 18% found once. The chain links TRBV19 to TRBJ1-5; a possible D gene is TRBD1 (5 bases). The receptor was derived from a woman in her fifties or sixties with Graves' hyperthyroidism. Sequenced sample: blood. The CDR3 DNA follows: TGTGCCAGCAAGGAGGGCCTCAGGGCTCGTAGCAATCAGCCCCAGCATTTT. This gives the protein CASKEGLRARSNQPQHF. Drawing the rest from reference TRBV19 and TRBJ1-5, the complete variable domain is DGGITQSPKYLFRKEGQNVTLSCEQNLNHDAMYWYRQDPGQGLRLIYYSQIVNDFQKGDIAEGYSVSREKKESFPLTVTSAQKNPTAFYLCASKEGLRARSNQPQHFGDGTRLSIL.